One and the same sample provided the 21 T cell receptor beta chains below, sequenced in a study of cytomegalovirus exposure and HLA in healthy donors. The data were produced by immunoSEQ multiplex PCR, yet TCRdb's version contains in-frame clones alone and is incomplete. Seen here are 100,000 to 120,000 clones, almost 96% observed once, and the top ten hold roughly 0.7%. Sequencing was carried out using PBMCs. These receptors originate from a woman under 30 in good health and CMV-seronegative.

This chain connects TRBV4-2 to TRBJ2-2; D is unresolved. Trimming left V 3 bases short and J 5 bases short, with 10 bases between. The CDR3 is 14 residues long. Germline CDR1 LGHNA, CDR2 YNFKEQ. As DNA, the CDR3 is TGTGCCAGCAGCCAGGAAAAACTAACCGGGGAGCTGTTTTTT. Protein product: CASSQEKLTGELFF.

The chain is built from TRBV28 and TRBJ2-2, with 7 nucleotides matching TRBD1. V gave up 5 bases and J gave up 5 bases; unmatched junction bases: 11. The CDR3 sequence is 16 residues long. CDR1 and CDR2 (germline): MDHEN, SYDVKM. CDR3 DNA: TGTGCCAGCAGTCCCGCCGGGGTCAGGGGGACCGGGGAGCTGTTTTTT. This sequence encodes CASSPAGVRGTGELFF.

This clone was detected only once. J is TRBJ2-5 and V is TRBV5-1; 13 nucleotides match TRBD2. Unmatched junction bases numbered 9, after V lost 4 bases and J lost 9 bases. Germline-derived CDR1 and CDR2 are SGHRS and YFSETQ. The CDR3 is made up of 15 amino acids. The CDR3 region has the DNA TGCGCCAGCAGCCGTGGGACTAGCGGGGTTGAGTCCCAGTACTTC. Residues: CASSRGTSGVESQYF.

V is TRBV7-8 and J is TRBJ1-1; maybe TRBD1 (6 bases). The germline gives CDR1 SGHVS, CDR2 FQNEAQ. The CDR3 has 15 residues. The V end was cut by 0 bases, the J end by 5 bases, with 13 bases between. The CDR3 sequence: CASSLALGRGTEAFF. Written as DNA, the CDR3 is TGTGCCAGCAGCTTAGCTTTGGGCAGGGGAACTGAAGCTTTCTTT.

This chain uses TRBV2 with TRBJ2-5, with TRBD1 identical over 7 bases. From germline, CDR1 is SNHLY and CDR2 FYNNEI. Unmatched junction bases numbered 3, after V lost 8 bases and J lost 0 bases. The CDR3 spans 13 residues. This CDR3 is CASAGQDQETQYF. The CDR3 DNA follows: TGTGCCAGCGCAGGACAGGACCAAGAGACCCAGTACTTC.

This rearrangement joins TRBV9 to TRBJ1-1; 9 nucleotides agree with TRBD1. This CDR3 comprises 15 residues. Germline lookup yields CDR1 SGDLS and CDR2 YYNGEE. Trimming took 6 bases from V and 4 from J; bases not matched to a gene: 10. Here the CDR3 reads CASTEYRGQGTEAFF. In DNA, the CDR3 is TGTGCCAGCACCGAATACAGGGGGCAGGGCACTGAAGCTTTCTTT.

V and J are TRBV9 and TRBJ1-2; 9 positions match TRBD1. The V gene's germline CDR1 is SGDLS and CDR2 YYNGEE. The ends lost 3 bases at V and 4 bases at J; junction bases unmatched: 7. The CDR3 is made up of 15 amino acids. CDR3 nucleotide sequence: TGTGCCAGCAGCGCTCGAACAGGGGGCACCTATGGCTACACCTTC. Residues: CASSARTGGTYGYTF.

J is TRBJ2-1 and V is TRBV7-3, with D unresolved. Trimming removed 2 bases from V and 5 bases from J, with 7 bases in between. Germline CDR1 SGHTA, CDR2 FQGTGA. The length of the CDR3 is 13 residues. The CDR3, as DNA: TGTGCCAGCAGCTTAGGGCCCAACAATGAGCAGTTCTTC. It translates to CASSLGPNNEQFF.

The chain carries TRBV4-3 and TRBJ1-3; D gene unclear. Germline V gene lookup returns CDR1 LGHNA and CDR2 YSLEER. The ends were cut back, 0 bases at V and 2 bases at J, with 14 bases in the middle. CDR3 size: 17 residues. The CDR3 region is CASSQDFEVATGNTIYF. The CDR3 DNA is TGCGCCAGCAGCCAAGATTTCGAGGTTGCAACTGGAAACACCATATATTTT.

Regarding this clone: At one end the junction does not follow the germline gene, possibly because of a read error. The chain uses TRBV5-1 and TRBJ2-7, with TRBD1 identical over 8 bases. CDR1 is SGHRS, CDR2 YFSETQ, per germline. The CDR3 is made up of 17 amino acids. CDR3 sequence (DNA): TGCGCCAGCAACTTGGGGTGGAGCGGGCAGGGGGCGCTCGAGCAGTACTTC. Amino acid sequence: CASNLGWSGQGALEQYF.

Worth noting for this clone: An end of the junction does not agree with germline; a read error may underlie this. The chain joins TRBV19 to TRBJ2-7; D gene ambiguous. In germline, CDR1 is LNHDA, CDR2 SQIVND (reference sequence). This CDR3 contains 13 residues. CDR3 region: CASSIPGRYPHSF. CDR3 bases: TGTGCCAGTAGTATACCAGGAAGATACCCTCACTCCTTC.

This chain links TRBV4-3 with TRBJ1-5; D uncertain. This CDR3 has 16 amino acids. V shed 0 bases and J shed 5 bases, with 14 bases lying between them. Germline assignment: CDR1 LGHNA and CDR2 YSLEER. The CDR3 loop is CASSQDLDLRHQPQHF. The CDR3 bases are TGCGCCAGCAGCCAAGATTTAGACTTAAGGCATCAGCCCCAGCATTTT.

V gene TRBV7-2 combines with J gene TRBJ1-6; no definite D call. The CDR3 has 13 amino acids. V was shortened by 3 bases and J by 6 bases, with 6 bases between the two germline ends. Germline CDR1 and CDR2: SGHTA and FQGNSA. The CDR3 spells CASSLRVNSPLHF. The CDR3 region has the DNA TGTGCCAGCAGCTTGCGAGTTAATTCACCCCTCCACTTT.

The chain employs TRBV2 and TRBJ2-4; 9 nucleotides line up with TRBD1. Germline values: CDR1 SNHLY, CDR2 FYNNEI. The CDR3 contains 13 residues. The V segment lost 10 bases and the J segment 7 bases; nucleotides outside the gene matches: 8. CDR3 nucleotides: TGTGCCACCGACCGGGACAGGGATAACATTCAGTACTTC. Encoded protein: CATDRDRDNIQYF.

The chain combines TRBV5-1 with TRBJ1-1; D is perhaps TRBD1 (5 bases). The CDR3 totals 15 residues. Germline CDR1 and CDR2: SGHRS and YFSETQ. V was trimmed by 0 bases and J by 5 bases, leaving 14 bases between them. In DNA form, the CDR3 reads TGCGCCAGCAGCTTGGAGGCCAGGGTAGGGACTGAAGCTTTCTTT. Amino acid sequence: CASSLEARVGTEAFF.

The chain recombines TRBV16 with TRBJ1-1, with 7 bases matching TRBD1. In germline, CDR1 is KGHSY, CDR2 FQNENV. The CDR3 is 16 residues long. The junction had 5 bases not matched to a gene; V was cut back by 0 bases and J by 1 base. The CDR3 sequence: CASSQSPRQGNTEAFF. For the CDR3, the DNA is TGTGCCAGCAGCCAATCCCCTCGACAGGGGAACACTGAAGCTTTCTTT.

This rearrangement joins TRBV7-9 to TRBJ2-1; TRBD2 matches at 10 bases. CDR1 and CDR2 from the germline V gene are SEHNR and FQNEAQ (reference sequence). This CDR3 has 15 residues. After removal of 9 bases from V and 8 bases from J, the junction contained 13 bases not matched to a gene. The CDR3 coding sequence is TGTGCCAGTACACTAGCGGGGAGAGATGTGGATGAGCAGTTCTTC. Encoded protein: CASTLAGRDVDEQFF.

The chain carries TRBV10-1 and TRBJ1-2; no definite D call. CDR1 WNHNN and CDR2 SYGVQD come from the germline V gene (reference sequence). The CDR3 length is 11 residues. Deletions cut 0 bases from V and 8 bases from J, with 4 bases between. This CDR3 reads CASSESRGYTF. For the CDR3, the DNA is TGCGCCAGCAGTGAGTCCCGGGGCTACACCTTC.

CDR3 residues: CASSLPGVVTQYF. The CDR3 DNA is TGTGCCAGCAGTCTCCCCGGGGTGGTTACGCAGTATTTT. The V and J genes are TRBV6-5 and TRBJ2-3; D is possibly TRBD2 (5 bases). CDR1 and CDR2 (germline): MNHEY, SVGAGI. V gave up 5 bases and J gave up 8 bases, with 14 bases separating them. CDR3 length: 13 residues.

This clone showed up just once. V and J are TRBV7-9 and TRBJ1-6; TRBD1 matches at 8 bases. Germline lookup yields CDR1 SEHNR and CDR2 FQNEAQ (reference sequence). The V gene end was trimmed by 0 bases and the J gene end by 13 bases; junction bases not matched to a gene: 14. The CDR3 totals 17 residues. The CDR3 region is CASSLATRDRPIRPLHF. The CDR3 DNA reads TGTGCCAGCAGCTTAGCTACCCGGGACAGGCCTATCCGCCCCCTCCACTTT.

The chain couples TRBV15 to TRBJ2-7; TRBD1 matches at 7 bases. The CDR3 loop spans 17 amino acids. Germline V gene sequence: CDR1 LNHNV, CDR2 YYDKDF (reference sequence). Germline trimming cut 0 bases from V and 4 bases from J; bases unmatched to any gene: 12. The CDR3 region has the DNA TGTGCCACCAGCAGAGATGTGTCTAGGGGGCAAGAGTACGAGCAGTACTTC. This sequence encodes CATSRDVSRGQEYEQYF.